The 12 T cell receptor beta chains below come from one sample, sequenced in a study of cytomegalovirus exposure and HLA in healthy donors. The PCR employed 60 Vbeta primers together with 13 Jbeta primers. Data came from immunoSEQ multiplex PCR; TCRdb stores just in-frame clones and leaves some out. The profile shows more than 85,000 clones, approximately 80% of them singletons. The material sequenced was PBMCs. The receptors shown here come from a male donor in good health and CMV-seronegative.

The chain's CDR3 is CASSAQGAMANEKLFF. Written as DNA, the CDR3 is TGTGCCAGCAGCGCACAGGGGGCGATGGCTAATGAAAAACTGTTTTTT. The chain employs TRBV7-9 and TRBJ1-4; 9 bases fit TRBD1. V lost 5 bases and J lost 3; bases outside the gene matches: 7. The CDR3 contains 16 residues. CDR1 and CDR2 from the germline V gene are SEHNR and FQNEAQ (reference sequence).

The gene calls are TRBV11-3 and TRBJ2-1; TRBD2 aligns across 7 bases. This CDR3 region has 17 residues. V lost 1 base and J lost 4; bases outside the gene matches: 10. The V gene's germline CDR1 is SGHNT and CDR2 YENEEA. The CDR3 DNA reads as TGTGCCAGCAGCTTAGTGGGTGGGAGCGGGAAGTACAATGAGCAGTTCTTC. Translating gives CASSLVGGSGKYNEQFF.

The chain carries TRBV5-1 and TRBJ2-2; tentatively, D is TRBD2 (6 bases). CDR3 size: 13 residues. The germline CDR1 and CDR2 sequences are SGHRS and YFSETQ. Deletions cut 3 bases from V and 6 bases from J, with 9 bases between. The CDR3 loop is CASSSGTAGELFF. Here the CDR3 DNA reads TGCGCCAGCAGCTCGGGGACTGCCGGGGAGCTGTTTTTT.

The V and J genes are TRBV11-2 and TRBJ1-2, with a weak D call TRBD1 (5 bases). The germline V gene encodes CDR1 SGHAT and CDR2 FQNNGV. With 1 base removed from V and 3 bases from J, the gap between germline ends came to 12 bases. This CDR3 is built from 15 residues. This chain's CDR3 is CASSLVGRGDYGYTF. Written as DNA, the CDR3 is TGTGCCAGCAGCTTAGTGGGAAGGGGTGACTATGGCTACACCTTC.

This chain connects TRBV4-1 to TRBJ2-5, with 12 bases aligning to TRBD2. The germline gives CDR1 MGHRA, CDR2 YSYEKL. This CDR3 region has 16 residues. The ends lost 1 base at V and 5 bases at J; junction bases unmatched: 5. CDR3 in DNA: TGCGCCAGCAGCCAAGCGACTAGCGGGAGAGGGGAGACCCAGTACTTC. It yields the protein CASSQATSGRGETQYF.

The chain couples TRBV29-1 to TRBJ2-7; tentatively, D is TRBD2 (6 bases). V was shortened by 3 bases and J by 4 bases, with 10 bases between the two germline ends. The CDR3 extends over 12 amino acids. Per germline, CDR1 SQVTM and CDR2 ANQGSEA. DNA of the CDR3: TGCAGCGTTGAGGGGGAGGCTTACGAGCAGTACTTC. It translates to CSVEGEAYEQYF.

On this clone: A read error may produce the germline difference seen at one junction end. The chain joins TRBV7-9 to TRBJ1-1; the D is unclear. This CDR3 contains 11 residues. CDR1 and CDR2 from the germline V gene are SEHNR and FQNEAQ (reference sequence). Written as DNA, the CDR3 is TGTTCCAGCAGCCAAGAGACTGTGGCTTTCTTT. It codes for CSSSQETVAFF.

This rearrangement joins TRBV5-5 to TRBJ1-1, with a weak D call TRBD1 (5 bases). There are 12 residues in the CDR3. The germline V and J ends were trimmed by 2 bases and 3 bases, with 5 bases remaining between them. Germline V gene data show CDR1 as SGHKS and CDR2 as YYEKEE (reference sequence). The CDR3 spells CASSLQDTEAFF. The CDR3 bases are TGTGCCAGCAGCTTACAGGACACTGAAGCTTTCTTT.

DNA for the CDR3: TGCAGCGTTGAAGGAACGGCCCAGGGGAACACTGAAGCTTTCTTT. It is translated as CSVEGTAQGNTEAFF. The V gene is TRBV29-1, the J gene TRBJ1-1; possible D gene TRBD1, 5 bases. Between the trimmed V and J ends, which lost 1 base and 1 base, there was a span of 13 bases. This CDR3 has 15 amino acids. Germline V CDR1 and CDR2: SQVTM, ANQGSEA.

CDR3 coding DNA: TGTGCCAGCAGCCCGGCGGGACCGCCTTTGGAGCAGTACTTC. Translated, it gives CASSPAGPPLEQYF. The chain combines TRBV7-8 with TRBJ2-7, with D perhaps matching TRBD2 (6 bases). The CDR3 covers 14 residues. Per the germline V gene, CDR1 is SGHVS and CDR2 is FQNEAQ. The V and J ends lost 5 bases and 7 bases respectively, with 18 bases between them. The variable domain in full, with the rest retrieved from reference TRBV7-8 and TRBJ2-7, is GAGVSQSPRYKVAKRGQDVALRCDPISGHVSLFWYQQALGQGPEFLTYFQNEAQLDKSGLPSDRFFAERPEGSVSTLKIQRTQQEDSAVYLCASSPAGPPLEQYFGPGTRLTVT.

This clone was picked up a small number of times. The chain has TRBV11-2 and TRBJ2-2, with no clear D. V was pared by 5 bases and J by 3 bases, with 4 bases between. This CDR3 is 12 amino acids long. Germline CDR1 and CDR2: SGHAT and FQNNGV. The CDR3 is CASSRYTGELFF. The CDR3 region has the DNA TGTGCCAGCAGCCGTTACACCGGGGAGCTGTTTTTT.

The V gene is TRBV27, the J gene TRBJ1-4; 7 bases agree with TRBD1. Germline CDR1 is MNHEY and CDR2 is SMNVEV (reference sequence). CDR3 length equals 14 residues. V lost 6 bases and J lost 4; bases outside the gene matches: 5. Here the CDR3 reads CASRRDRINEKLFF. CDR3 DNA sequence: TGTGCCAGCAGGCGGGACAGAATTAATGAAAAACTGTTTTTT.